Each of the 19 T cell receptor beta chains below was sequenced from the same sample in a study of cytomegalovirus exposure and HLA in healthy donors. Assay used: immunoSEQ multiplex PCR; TCRdb lists only in-frame clones, some missing. The table lists roughly 56,000 clones, roughly 94% of them singletons. The material sequenced was PBMCs. The source is a man aged 18 to 29 in good health and CMV-seronegative.

CDR3: CASSEQTGVAYEQYF. The CDR3 nucleotides are TGCGCCAGCAGTGAGCAGACAGGGGTCGCCTACGAGCAGTACTTC. The chain has TRBV10-1 and TRBJ2-7, with 8 bases that match TRBD1. Unmatched junction bases numbered 5, after V lost 2 bases and J lost 2 bases. The CDR3 has 15 amino acids. The V gene's germline CDR1 is WNHNN and CDR2 SYGVQD (reference sequence).

This chain joins TRBV11-2 and TRBJ2-1; no clear D gene. Deletions cut 8 bases from V and 5 bases from J, with 16 bases between. Germline V lookup: CDR1 SGHAT, CDR2 FQNNGV. This CDR3 contains 14 residues. The CDR3 spells CASLSSVLNNEQFF. In nucleotides, the CDR3 is TGTGCCAGCCTCTCCAGCGTACTTAACAATGAGCAGTTCTTC. Full variable domain (remainder filled in from reference TRBV11-2 and TRBJ2-1): EAGVAQSPRYKIIEKRQSVAFWCNPISGHATLYWYQQILGQGPKLLIQFQNNGVVDDSQLPKDRFSAERLKGVDSTLKIQPAKLEDSAVYLCASLSSVLNNEQFFGPGTRLTVL.

The chain is built from TRBV6-5 and TRBJ2-7; TRBD1 matches 7 bases. J gave up 2 bases and V 5 bases, and 6 bases lay outside the gene matches. The CDR3 covers 14 residues. CDR1 and CDR2 from the germline V gene are MNHEY and SVGAGI. As DNA, the CDR3 is TGTGCCAGCAGTCCGATCCAGGGGGCCTACGAGCAGTACTTC. Its translation is CASSPIQGAYEQYF.

The chain combines TRBV4-3 with TRBJ1-2; D ambiguous. This CDR3 region has 15 residues. The V and J ends lost 0 bases and 4 bases respectively, with 12 bases between them. The germline V gene has CDR1 LGHNA and CDR2 YSLEER. CDR3 sequence reads: CASSQDQAEIYGYTF. The CDR3 bases are TGCGCCAGCAGCCAAGATCAGGCAGAGATCTATGGCTACACCTTC.

The rearrangement uses TRBV6-1 and TRBJ2-3, with D possibly matching TRBD2 (5 bases). V lost 10 bases and J lost 4, with 21 bases in between. Per germline, CDR1 MNHNS and CDR2 SASEGT. The CDR3 contains 15 residues. CDR3 DNA sequence: TGTGCCACCTCCTCAGAATTACTAGTTTCAGATACGCAGTATTTT. This gives the protein CATSSELLVSDTQYF.

This rearrangement joins TRBV10-3 to TRBJ2-1, with 9 positions matching TRBD1. The CDR3 extends over 15 amino acids. J lost 7 bases, V lost 2 bases, and 6 bases had no gene match. CDR1 ENHRY and CDR2 SYGVKD come from the germline V gene. This chain's CDR3 is CAISEKDRGENEQFF. CDR3 DNA: TGTGCCATCAGTGAGAAGGACAGGGGCGAAAATGAGCAGTTCTTC.

The chain employs TRBV11-3 and TRBJ2-2, with 8 bases that match TRBD2. The junction had 5 bases not matched to a gene; V was cut back by 5 bases and J by 0 bases. Germline V gene lookup returns CDR1 SGHNT and CDR2 YENEEA. The CDR3 totals 16 residues. The DNA of the CDR3 is TGTGCCAGCAGCCCCTTAGCGGGATCGAACACCGGGGAGCTGTTTTTT. It encodes CASSPLAGSNTGELFF. The variable domain in full, completed from reference TRBV11-3 and TRBJ2-2, reads EAGVVQSPRYKIIEKKQPVAFWCNPISGHNTLYWYLQNLGQGPELLIRYENEEAVDDSQLPKDRFSAERLKGVDSTLKIQPAELGDSAVYLCASSPLAGSNTGELFFGEGSRLTVL.

The gene calls are TRBV19 and TRBJ2-7; TRBD2 matches at 8 bases. V dropped 5 bases and J dropped 7; count of bases not matched to a gene: 10. CDR3 length: 14 residues. Germline loops: CDR1 LNHDA, CDR2 SQIVND (reference sequence). CDR3 DNA sequence: TGTGCCAGTAGTGTATCGTCCGGGAGGGGGGAGCAGTACTTC. Translated, it gives CASSVSSGRGEQYF. Variable domain in full (rest from reference TRBV19 and TRBJ2-7): DGGITQSPKYLFRKEGQNVTLSCEQNLNHDAMYWYRQDPGQGLRLIYYSQIVNDFQKGDIAEGYSVSREKKESFPLTVTSAQKNPTAFYLCASSVSSGRGEQYFGPGTRLTVT.

The chain has TRBV9 and TRBJ1-2; D unresolved. This CDR3 spans 11 amino acids. CDR1 is SGDLS, CDR2 YYNGEE, per germline. V gave up 3 bases and J gave up 6 bases, with 6 bases separating them. The CDR3 DNA sequence: TGTGCCAGCAGCGGGCAGGATGGCTACACCTTC. This translates into CASSGQDGYTF.

The chain is built from TRBV9 and TRBJ2-1; the match to TRBD1 covers 7 bases. After removal of 3 bases from V and 1 base from J, the junction contained 4 bases not matched to a gene. Germline assignment: CDR1 SGDLS and CDR2 YYNGEE. This CDR3 has 15 residues. CDR3 loop: CASSASGQSYNEQFF. In DNA form, the CDR3 reads TGTGCCAGCAGCGCCTCGGGACAGTCCTACAATGAGCAGTTCTTC.

The chain recombines TRBV7-2 with TRBJ2-3; 10 bases are a match to TRBD2. The junction had 6 bases not matched to a gene; V was cut back by 5 bases and J by 4 bases. The V gene's germline CDR1 is SGHTA and CDR2 FQGNSA. This CDR3 comprises 15 residues. The CDR3 nucleotides are TGTGCCAGCAGCCCTTCTAGCGGGAGAGCAGATACGCAGTATTTT. Its protein is CASSPSSGRADTQYF.

The chain recombines TRBV10-1 with TRBJ2-2; TRBD2 aligns across 8 bases. Losses at the gene ends were 2 bases for V and 7 bases for J; bases not matched to a gene: 12. Germline CDR1 is WNHNN and CDR2 is SYGVQD (reference sequence). The CDR3 totals 17 residues. The CDR3 DNA reads as TGCGCCAGCAGTGAGGAGCGGGAGCCTCTTTGGGGCGGGGAGCTGTTTTTT. It encodes CASSEEREPLWGGELFF.

The J gene is TRBJ2-1, the V gene TRBV6-5; 8 positions match TRBD2. This CDR3 spans 14 amino acids. Unmatched junction bases numbered 6, after V lost 4 bases and J lost 7 bases. Looked up from germline, CDR1 is MNHEY and CDR2 is SVGAGI. This chain's CDR3 is CASSFSGSDNEQFF. The CDR3 DNA follows: TGTGCCAGCAGTTTCAGCGGGAGTGATAATGAGCAGTTCTTC.

This chain connects TRBV5-1 to TRBJ2-1; 11 nucleotides agree with TRBD1. This CDR3 contains 14 residues. Germline lookup yields CDR1 SGHRS and CDR2 YFSETQ. The J segment lost 8 bases and the V segment lost 4 bases, leaving 5 bases of the junction unmatched. The CDR3 region has the DNA TGCGCCAGCAGCCCGGGACAGGGGGTGGATGAGCAGTTCTTC. Protein sequence: CASSPGQGVDEQFF.

The J gene is TRBJ2-1, the V gene TRBV5-1, with 10 nucleotides matching TRBD2. The junction had 11 bases not matched to a gene; V was cut back by 4 bases and J by 7 bases. Germline loops: CDR1 SGHRS, CDR2 YFSETQ. The CDR3 consists of 16 residues. Written as DNA, the CDR3 is TGCGCCAGCAGCAGGTCTAGCGGGAGTGATATAAATGAGCAGTTCTTC. This encodes CASSRSSGSDINEQFF. Complete variable domain (other parts from reference TRBV5-1 and TRBJ2-1): KAGVTQTPRYLIKTRGQQVTLSCSPISGHRSVSWYQQTPGQGLQFLFEYFSETQRNKGNFPGRFSGRQFSNSRSEMNVSTLELGDSALYLCASSRSSGSDINEQFFGPGTRLTVL.

V and J are TRBV28 and TRBJ1-5; perhaps TRBD1 as D (6 bases). CDR3 length: 15 residues. Deletions cut 4 bases from V and 0 bases from J, with 10 bases between. Germline V gene lookup returns CDR1 MDHEN and CDR2 SYDVKM. For the CDR3, the DNA is TGTGCCAGCAGTTCAGGGGCTTATAGCAATCAGCCCCAGCATTTT. This sequence encodes CASSSGAYSNQPQHF.

V and J are TRBV6-1 and TRBJ1-6, with TRBD1 matching 12 bases. Trimming took 3 bases from V and 0 from J; bases not matched to a gene: 0. This CDR3 region has 17 residues. Germline CDR1 and CDR2: MNHNS and SASEGT. The CDR3 is CASSEGQGASYNSPLHF. The CDR3 DNA is TGTGCCAGCAGTGAGGGACAGGGGGCCTCCTATAATTCACCCCTCCACTTT.

CDR3 residues: CASSPRDRGDGTQYF. For the CDR3, the DNA is TGTGCCAGCAGCCCCCGGGACAGGGGTGATGGGACCCAGTACTTC. V is TRBV7-6 and J is TRBJ2-5; 10 bases align to TRBD1. Per germline, CDR1 SGHVS and CDR2 FNYEAQ. This CDR3 comprises 15 residues. V shed 5 bases, J shed 7 bases, and the junction held 10 bases outside the gene matches.

The chain recombines TRBV28 with TRBJ1-2; D perhaps matches TRBD1 (6 bases). V lost 6 bases, J lost 7 bases, and 15 bases lay in between. Germline V lookup: CDR1 MDHEN, CDR2 SYDVKM. The CDR3 extends over 13 amino acids. The CDR3 sequence: CASSQRQVRGYTF. CDR3 nucleotides: TGTGCCAGCAGCCAAAGACAGGTGCGTGGCTACACCTTC.